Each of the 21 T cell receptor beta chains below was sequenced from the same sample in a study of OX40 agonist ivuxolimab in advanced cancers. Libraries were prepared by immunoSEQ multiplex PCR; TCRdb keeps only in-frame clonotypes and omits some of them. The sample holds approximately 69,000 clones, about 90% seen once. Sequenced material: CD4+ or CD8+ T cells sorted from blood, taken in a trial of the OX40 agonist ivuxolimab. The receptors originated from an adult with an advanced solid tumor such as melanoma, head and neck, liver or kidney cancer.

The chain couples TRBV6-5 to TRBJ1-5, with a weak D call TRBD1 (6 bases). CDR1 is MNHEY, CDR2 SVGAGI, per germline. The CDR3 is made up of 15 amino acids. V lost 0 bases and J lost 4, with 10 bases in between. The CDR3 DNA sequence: TGTGCCAGCAGTTACTCGAATACAGGGAATCAGCCCCAGCATTTT. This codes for CASSYSNTGNQPQHF.

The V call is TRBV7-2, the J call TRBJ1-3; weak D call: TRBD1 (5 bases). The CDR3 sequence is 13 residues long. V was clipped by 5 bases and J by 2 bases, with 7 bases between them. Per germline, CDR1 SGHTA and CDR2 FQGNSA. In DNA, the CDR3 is TGTGCCAGCAGCGGGGGTCCTGGAAACACCATATATTTT. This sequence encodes CASSGGPGNTIYF.

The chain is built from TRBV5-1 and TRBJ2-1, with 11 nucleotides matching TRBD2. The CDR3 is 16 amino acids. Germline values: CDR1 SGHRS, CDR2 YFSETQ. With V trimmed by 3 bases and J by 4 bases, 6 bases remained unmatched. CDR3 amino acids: CASSSPSGRTYNEQFF. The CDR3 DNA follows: TGCGCCAGCAGCTCCCCTAGCGGGAGGACGTACAATGAGCAGTTCTTC.

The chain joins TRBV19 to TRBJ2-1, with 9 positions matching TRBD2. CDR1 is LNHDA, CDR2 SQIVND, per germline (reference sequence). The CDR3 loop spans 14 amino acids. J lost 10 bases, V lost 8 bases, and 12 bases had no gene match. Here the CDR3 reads CASRTGAGGGEQFF. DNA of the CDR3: TGTGCCAGTCGGACAGGAGCGGGAGGAGGGGAGCAGTTCTTC.

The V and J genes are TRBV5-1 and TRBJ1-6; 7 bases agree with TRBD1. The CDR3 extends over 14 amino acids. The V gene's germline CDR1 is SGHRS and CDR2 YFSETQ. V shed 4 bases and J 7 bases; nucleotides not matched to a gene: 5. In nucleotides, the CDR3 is TGCGCCAGCAGCCCACAGGGGATCAATTCACCCCTCCACTTT. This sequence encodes CASSPQGINSPLHF.

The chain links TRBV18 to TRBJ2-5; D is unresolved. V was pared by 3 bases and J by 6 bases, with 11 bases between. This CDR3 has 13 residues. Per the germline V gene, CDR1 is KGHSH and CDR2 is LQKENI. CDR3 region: CASSPNRVKTQYF. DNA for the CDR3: TGTGCCAGCTCACCTAATCGGGTTAAGACCCAGTACTTC. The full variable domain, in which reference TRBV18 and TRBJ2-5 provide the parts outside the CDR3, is NAGVMQNPRHLVRRRGQEARLRCSPMKGHSHVYWYRQLPEEGLKFMVYLQKENIIDESGMPKERFSAEFPKEGPSILRIQQVVRGDSAAYFCASSPNRVKTQYFGPGTRLLVL.

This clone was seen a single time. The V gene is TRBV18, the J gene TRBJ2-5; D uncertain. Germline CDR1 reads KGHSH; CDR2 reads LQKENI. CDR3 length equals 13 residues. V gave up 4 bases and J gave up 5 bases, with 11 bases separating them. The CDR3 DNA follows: TGTGCCAGCTCACTACAGCGTACGGAGACCCAGTACTTC. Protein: CASSLQRTETQYF.

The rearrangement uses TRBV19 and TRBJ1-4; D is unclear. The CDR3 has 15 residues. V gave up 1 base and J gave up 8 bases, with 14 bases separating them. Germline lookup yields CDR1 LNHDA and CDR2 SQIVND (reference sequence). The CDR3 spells CASSIGLVTLEKLFF. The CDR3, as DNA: TGTGCCAGTAGTATAGGGCTCGTGACTCTCGAAAAACTGTTTTTT.

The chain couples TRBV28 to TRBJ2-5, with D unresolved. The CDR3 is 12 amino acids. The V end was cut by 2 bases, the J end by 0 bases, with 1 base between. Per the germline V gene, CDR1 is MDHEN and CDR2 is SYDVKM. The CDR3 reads CASSLNQETQYF. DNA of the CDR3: TGTGCCAGCAGTTTAAACCAAGAGACCCAGTACTTC.

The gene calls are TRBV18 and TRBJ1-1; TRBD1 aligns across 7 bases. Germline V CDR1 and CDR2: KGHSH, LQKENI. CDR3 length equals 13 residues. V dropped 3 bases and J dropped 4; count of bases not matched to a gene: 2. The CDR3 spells CASSPPGGTEAFF. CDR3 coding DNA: TGTGCCAGCTCACCCCCAGGGGGCACTGAAGCTTTCTTT.

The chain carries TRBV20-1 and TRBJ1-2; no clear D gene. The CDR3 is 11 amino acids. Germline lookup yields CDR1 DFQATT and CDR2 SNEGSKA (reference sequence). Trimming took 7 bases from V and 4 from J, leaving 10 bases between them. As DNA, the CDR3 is TGCAGTGTTACAAGCGCCTATGGCTACACCTTC. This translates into CSVTSAYGYTF.

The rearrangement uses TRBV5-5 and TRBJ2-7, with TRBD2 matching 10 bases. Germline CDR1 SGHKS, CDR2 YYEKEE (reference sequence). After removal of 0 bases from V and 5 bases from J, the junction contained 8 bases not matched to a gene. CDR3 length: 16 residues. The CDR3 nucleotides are TGTGCCAGCAGCTTGGCTAGCGGGAGCCTCTTGAACGAGCAGTACTTC. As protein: CASSLASGSLLNEQYF.

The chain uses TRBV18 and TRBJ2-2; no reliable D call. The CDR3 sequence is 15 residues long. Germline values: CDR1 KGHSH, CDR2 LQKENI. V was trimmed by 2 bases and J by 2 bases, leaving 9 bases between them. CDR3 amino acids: CASSPIAVNTGELFF. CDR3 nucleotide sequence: TGTGCCAGCTCACCAATTGCCGTTAACACCGGGGAGCTGTTTTTT.

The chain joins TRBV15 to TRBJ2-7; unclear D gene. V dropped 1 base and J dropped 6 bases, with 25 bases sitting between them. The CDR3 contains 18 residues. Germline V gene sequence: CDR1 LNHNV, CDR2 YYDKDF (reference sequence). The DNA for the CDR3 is TGTGCCACCAGCAGAGCCCACCTAAACGACAACATCGGCGGCGAGCAGTACTTC. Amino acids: CATSRAHLNDNIGGEQYF.

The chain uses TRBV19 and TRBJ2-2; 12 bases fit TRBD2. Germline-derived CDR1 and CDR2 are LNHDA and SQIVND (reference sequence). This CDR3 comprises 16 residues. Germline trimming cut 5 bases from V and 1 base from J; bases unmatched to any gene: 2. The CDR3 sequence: CASSASGRVNTGELFF. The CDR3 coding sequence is TGTGCCAGTAGTGCTAGCGGGAGGGTGAACACCGGGGAGCTGTTTTTT. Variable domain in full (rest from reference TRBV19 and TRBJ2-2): DGGITQSPKYLFRKEGQNVTLSCEQNLNHDAMYWYRQDPGQGLRLIYYSQIVNDFQKGDIAEGYSVSREKKESFPLTVTSAQKNPTAFYLCASSASGRVNTGELFFGEGSRLTVL.

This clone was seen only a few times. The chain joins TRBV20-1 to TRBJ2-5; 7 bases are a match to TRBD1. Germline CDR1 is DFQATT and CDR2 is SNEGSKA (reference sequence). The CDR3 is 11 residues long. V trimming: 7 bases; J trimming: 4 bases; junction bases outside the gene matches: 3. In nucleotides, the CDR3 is TGCAGTGGACAGGGCGGAGAGACCCAGTACTTC. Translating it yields CSGQGGETQYF.

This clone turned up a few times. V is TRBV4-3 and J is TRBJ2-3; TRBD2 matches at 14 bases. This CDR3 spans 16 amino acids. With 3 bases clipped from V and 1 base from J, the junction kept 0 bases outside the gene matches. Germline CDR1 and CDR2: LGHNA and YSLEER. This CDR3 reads CASSQGLAGGTDTQYF. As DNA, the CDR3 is TGCGCCAGCAGCCAGGGACTAGCGGGAGGCACAGATACGCAGTATTTT.

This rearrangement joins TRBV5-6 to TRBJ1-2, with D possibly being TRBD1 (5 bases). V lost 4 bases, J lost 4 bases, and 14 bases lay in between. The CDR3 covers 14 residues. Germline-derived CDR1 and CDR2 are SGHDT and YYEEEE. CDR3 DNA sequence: TGTGCCAGCAGCAGTTTTGGGACTCTCTATGGCTACACCTTC. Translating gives CASSSFGTLYGYTF.

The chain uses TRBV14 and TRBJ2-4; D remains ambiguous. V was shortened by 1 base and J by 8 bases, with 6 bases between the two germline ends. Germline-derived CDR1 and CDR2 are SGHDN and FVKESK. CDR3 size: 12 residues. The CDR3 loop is CASSQGWDIQYF. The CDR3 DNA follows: TGTGCCAGCAGCCAAGGATGGGACATTCAGTACTTC.

CDR3 residues: CASSRGHMGYTF. The CDR3, as DNA: TGTGCCAGCTCGCGAGGGCATATGGGCTACACCTTC. The chain employs TRBV6-5 and TRBJ1-2; no clear D. CDR1 MNHEY and CDR2 SVGAGI come from the germline V gene. V gave up 8 bases and J gave up 8 bases, with 15 bases separating them. The CDR3 runs to 12 residues.

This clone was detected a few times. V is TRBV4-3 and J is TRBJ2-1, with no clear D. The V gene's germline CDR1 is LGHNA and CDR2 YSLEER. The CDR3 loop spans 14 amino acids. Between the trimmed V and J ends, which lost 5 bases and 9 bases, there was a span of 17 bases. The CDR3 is CASSASFADLEQFF. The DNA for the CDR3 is TGCGCCAGCAGCGCAAGTTTCGCGGACCTTGAGCAGTTCTTC.